These T cell receptor beta chains were read from a single sample in a study of blood T cell repertoires in COVID-19. Data came from immunoSEQ multiplex PCR; TCRdb stores just in-frame clones and leaves some out. The repertoire has some 430,000 clones, less than 95% of them found once; the top ten carry under 0.7%. Sequencing was carried out using PBMCs or T cells enriched from blood (not recorded which). The receptors derive from a man aged 18-30 years who had recovered from COVID-19. The CDR3 runs from the conserved cysteine through the conserved F or W. Fields, in order: J gene, CDR3 length, V gene, CDR3 protein.

TRBJ1-1 12 TRBV29-1 CSVKTGLSEAFF
TRBJ1-4 15 TRBV5-4 CASSSRVGDGEKLFF
TRBJ2-2 14 TRBV3-1/TRBV3-2 CASSEGSSTGELFF
TRBJ2-1 15 TRBV5-4 CASSETSGRYNEQFF
TRBJ1-1 14 TRBV14 CASSQTPGGTEAFF
TRBJ2-2 15 TRBV11-2 CASSLAPGNTGELFF
TRBJ1-1 14 TRBV5-1 CASSLQGKGTEAFF
TRBJ1-5 15 TRBV3-1/TRBV3-2 CASSQGAGVNQPQHF
TRBJ1-3 16 TRBV25-1 CASSDDRYLLGNTIYF
TRBJ1-4 15 TRBV9 CASSATTGGQEKLFF
TRBJ2-7 15 TRBV3-1/TRBV3-2 CASSQGSPGVLEQYF
TRBJ1-2 13 TRBV12-3/TRBV12-4 CASSFGAGYGYTF
TRBJ2-2 14 TRBV6-5 CASRDSVGTGELFF
TRBJ2-3 15 TRBV24-1 CATSDPVRGTDTQYF
TRBJ1-1 13 TRBV5-1 CASRGGANTEAFF
TRBJ1-5 14 TRBV3-1/TRBV3-2 CASSQTGIDQPQHF
TRBJ2-1 15 TRBV10-1 CASSIAGGSYNEQFF
TRBJ2-3 13 TRBV5-1 CASSLRQTDTQYF
TRBJ1-6 14 TRBV30 CAWTHREPNSPLHF
TRBJ2-2 13 TRBV24-1 CATGTGGTGELFF
TRBJ1-6 13 TRBV10-1 CASSAERNSPLHF
TRBJ1-5 14 TRBV7-9 CASSLRQGDQPQHF
TRBJ1-6 16 TRBV5-1 CASSPGGTGFDSPLHF
TRBJ2-1 14 TRBV7-2 CASSYPGDGDEQFF
TRBJ2-1 12 TRBV2 CASSGEGQAQFF
TRBJ1-4 13 TRBV30 CAWMGTVNEKLFF
TRBJ2-3 15 TRBV6-1 CASSERGPRYHTQYF
TRBJ1-5 14 TRBV19 CASSQGYSNQPQHF
TRBJ2-2 15 TRBV4-1 CASSPIAGGTGELFF
TRBJ2-7 15 TRBV19 CASSMSQGGSYEQYF
TRBJ2-3 15 TRBV27 CASSRRVQGTDTQYF
TRBJ1-4 14 TRBV2 CATMDRGINEKLFF
TRBJ1-6 15 TRBV9 CASSVSGVGGSPLHF
TRBJ2-4 17 TRBV6-1 CASSEAGQGWAKNIQYF
TRBJ2-2 20 TRBV27 CASSLRRRTSGTANTGELFF